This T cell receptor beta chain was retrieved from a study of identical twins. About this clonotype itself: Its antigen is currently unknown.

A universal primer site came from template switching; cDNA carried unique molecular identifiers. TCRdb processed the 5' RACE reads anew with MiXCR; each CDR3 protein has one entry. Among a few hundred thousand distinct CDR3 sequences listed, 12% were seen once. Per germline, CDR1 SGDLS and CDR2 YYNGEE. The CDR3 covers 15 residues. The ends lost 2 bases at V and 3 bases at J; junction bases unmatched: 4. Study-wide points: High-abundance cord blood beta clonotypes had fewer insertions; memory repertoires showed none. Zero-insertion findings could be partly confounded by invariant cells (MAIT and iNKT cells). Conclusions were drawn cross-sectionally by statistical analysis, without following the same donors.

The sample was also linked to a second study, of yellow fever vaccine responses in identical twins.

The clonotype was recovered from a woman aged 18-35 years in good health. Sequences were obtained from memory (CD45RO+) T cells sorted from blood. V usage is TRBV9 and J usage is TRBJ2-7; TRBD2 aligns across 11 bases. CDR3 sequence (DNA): TGTGCCAGCAGCGTGGGGACTAGCGGCGTCTACGAGCAGTACTTC. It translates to CASSVGTSGVYEQYF.